This T cell receptor beta chain stems from a study of T cell repertoires in cytomegalovirus infection. The overall study: Recently identified HLA-C-restricted and well-studied HLA-B-restricted CMV epitopes were used.

The CDR3 covers 16 residues. Germline V gene data show CDR1 as SGHVS and CDR2 as FNYEAQ. Trimming stripped 0 bases from V and 1 base from J, with 13 bases between. This clonotype has just a few counts. The target antigen is unknown. Broader study findings: In two of eight donors, the top clonotype was HLA-C-restricted CMV-specific.

TCRdb re-analysed the reads in MiXCR, keeping a single row per CDR3 protein. The data show roughly 860,000 distinct CDR3 sequences, 32% seen once. The sample here was cultured CD8+ T cells from PBMCs, taken from culture after CMV antigen stimulation. The TCR was taken from a human donor in good health (CMV status not recorded). Some clones in this sample may be carry-over from other donors' samples. V gene TRBV7-6 combines with J gene TRBJ2-7; maybe TRBD1 (6 bases). DNA of the CDR3: TGTGCCAGCAGCTTAGCTGGGACAATTTTTTCCTACGAGCAGTACTTC. It is translated as CASSLAGTIFSYEQYF. The full variable domain, its missing parts supplied by reference TRBV7-6 and TRBJ2-7, is GAGVSQSPRYKVTKRGQDVALRCDPISGHVSLYWYRQALGQGPEFLTYFNYEAQQDKSGLPNDRFSAERPEGSISTLTIQRTEQRDSAMYRCASSLAGTIFSYEQYFGPGTRLTVT.